These 28 T cell receptor beta chains were sequenced from one sample in a study of graft-versus-host responses after intestinal transplantation. Using immunoSEQ multiplex PCR, the repertoire was profiled, and TCRdb retains in-frame clones only, with some absent. The table shows about 96,000 clones, with 92% occurring only once. These TCRs' antigens remain unknown. The input for sequencing was unstimulated CD4+ T cells sorted from spleen or lymph node cells, taken before intestinal transplant. These receptors all come from a human donor who received an intestinal transplant.

The V gene is TRBV11-2, the J gene TRBJ1-4; D is undetermined. Looked up from germline, CDR1 is SGHAT and CDR2 is FQNNGV. The V end lost 5 bases, the J end lost 4 bases, and 11 bases lay between the germline ends. CDR3 length: 14 residues. The CDR3 loop reads CASSPGRFNEKLFF. The CDR3 bases are TGTGCCAGCAGCCCGGGGAGGTTTAATGAAAAACTGTTTTTT.

This sequence joins TRBV7-8 and TRBJ1-1, with 8 bases lining up with TRBD1. This CDR3 is built from 14 residues. Germline V CDR1 and CDR2: SGHVS, FQNEAQ. J was trimmed by 6 bases and V by 0 bases; bases with no gene match: 3. The CDR3 region is CASSLAGQGAEAFF. For the CDR3, the DNA is TGTGCCAGCAGCTTAGCCGGACAGGGCGCTGAAGCTTTCTTT.

The rearrangement joins TRBV5-1 to TRBJ1-2; tentatively, D is TRBD1 (5 bases). Germline CDR1 SGHRS, CDR2 YFSETQ. The V gene lost 0 bases and the J gene lost 7 bases, with 13 bases spanning the gap. The CDR3 has 14 amino acids. CDR3 sequence: CASSLVRGTGGYTF. The CDR3 coding sequence is TGCGCCAGCAGCTTGGTCCGGGGGACGGGTGGCTACACCTTC.

The chain uses TRBV7-9 and TRBJ1-1, with 9 positions matching TRBD1. Trimming removed 3 bases from V and 4 bases from J; junction bases left unmatched: 9. Germline V lookup: CDR1 SEHNR, CDR2 FQNEAQ (reference sequence). The CDR3 length is 16 residues. DNA for the CDR3: TGTGCCAGCAGCTTCAATATGGGACAGGGAGGCACTGAAGCTTTCTTT. This codes for CASSFNMGQGGTEAFF.

The chain uses TRBV30 and TRBJ2-7; 11 bases fit TRBD1. The V gene's germline CDR1 is GTSNPN and CDR2 SVGIG (reference sequence). The length of the CDR3 is 14 residues. The trim removed 2 bases at V and 6 bases at J, leaving 6 bases unmatched. In DNA, the CDR3 is TGTGCCTGGAGTAGGACAGGGGGCTTTTTCGAGCAGTACTTC. Translating it yields CAWSRTGGFFEQYF. Combining the CDR3 with reference TRBV30 and TRBJ2-7 gives the whole variable domain SQTIHQWPATLVQPVGSPLSLECTVEGTSNPNLYWYRQAAGRGLQLLFYSVGIGQISSEVPQNLSASRPQDRQFILSSKKLLLSDSGFYLCAWSRTGGFFEQYFGPGTRLTVT.

The chain's CDR3 is CASSSPREAFF. CDR3 bases: TGTGCCAGCAGTTCCCCGCGGGAAGCTTTCTTT. This chain links TRBV6-5 with TRBJ1-1; no clear D. Germline-derived CDR1 and CDR2 are MNHEY and SVGAGI. The CDR3 covers 11 residues. The V and J ends lost 4 bases and 8 bases respectively, with 8 bases between them.

In nucleotides, the CDR3 is TGCGCCAGCAGCTCAGGGGTAGGGGCTACCTACGAGCAGTACTTC. This encodes CASSSGVGATYEQYF. The chain carries TRBV5-1 and TRBJ2-7, with a tentative D call TRBD1 (6 bases). From germline, CDR1 is SGHRS and CDR2 YFSETQ. The CDR3 has 15 amino acids. Deletions cut 3 bases from V and 2 bases from J, with 15 bases between. The whole variable domain, remainder taken from reference TRBV5-1 and TRBJ2-7, is KAGVTQTPRYLIKTRGQQVTLSCSPISGHRSVSWYQQTPGQGLQFLFEYFSETQRNKGNFPGRFSGRQFSNSRSEMNVSTLELGDSALYLCASSSGVGATYEQYFGPGTRLTVT.

For the CDR3, the DNA is TGCAGCGTGATGTCTATGAACACTGAAGCTTTCTTT. Translating gives CSVMSMNTEAFF. This chain joins TRBV29-1 and TRBJ1-1, with unresolved D. The CDR3 covers 12 residues. Trimming stripped 6 bases from V and 0 bases from J, with 8 bases between. Per germline, CDR1 SQVTM and CDR2 ANQGSEA.

This sequence joins TRBV2 and TRBJ2-3, with 9 positions matching TRBD2. J was trimmed by 4 bases and V by 3 bases; bases with no gene match: 5. In germline, CDR1 is SNHLY, CDR2 FYNNEI. The CDR3 totals 15 residues. The CDR3 spells CASSEWLAGPDTQYF. In DNA form, the CDR3 reads TGTGCCAGCAGTGAGTGGCTAGCGGGGCCAGATACGCAGTATTTT.

The rearrangement joins TRBV6-1 to TRBJ2-7, with D maybe TRBD2 (6 bases). This CDR3 comprises 13 residues. V lost 7 bases and J 0 bases, leaving 10 bases between the germline ends. The germline V gene encodes CDR1 MNHNS and CDR2 SASEGT. The CDR3 protein is CASMGGYSYEQYF. CDR3 bases: TGTGCCAGCATGGGGGGTTACTCCTACGAGCAGTACTTC.

This clone was recorded a few times. The gene calls are TRBV10-3 and TRBJ1-3; 9 positions agree with TRBD1. CDR1 is ENHRY, CDR2 SYGVKD, per germline. The junction had 8 bases not matched to a gene; V was cut back by 7 bases and J by 4 bases. The CDR3 runs 15 residues. Here the CDR3 DNA reads TGTGCCATCAATACAGGGGGCGCATCGGGAAACACCATATATTTT. Protein product: CAINTGGASGNTIYF.

V gene TRBV15 combines with J gene TRBJ1-1, with no clear D. The CDR3 length is 18 residues. The germline CDR1 and CDR2 sequences are LNHNV and YYDKDF (reference sequence). V gave up 1 base and J gave up 2 bases, with 20 bases separating them. The CDR3 DNA reads as TGTGCCACCAGCAGAGGGGTAGTTAGGGAAGCGGGTAACACTGAAGCTTTCTTT. Translation: CATSRGVVREAGNTEAFF.

V usage is TRBV19 and J usage is TRBJ2-3; D is uncertain. The V end lost 5 bases, the J end lost 2 bases, and 5 bases lay between the germline ends. Germline values: CDR1 LNHDA, CDR2 SQIVND (reference sequence). The CDR3 has 12 residues. The CDR3 nucleotides read TGTGCCAGTAGTTCTAACACAGATACGCAGTATTTT. Amino acid sequence: CASSSNTDTQYF.

This chain uses TRBV4-2 with TRBJ1-2; unclear D gene. Germline V gene data show CDR1 as LGHNA and CDR2 as YNFKEQ. The CDR3 runs 14 residues. V lost 0 bases and J 8 bases, leaving 13 bases between the germline ends. The DNA for the CDR3 is TGTGCCAGCAGCCAAGAACGCGGGCTCGGGGGCTACACCTTC. Translation: CASSQERGLGGYTF.

This clone was seen only once. As DNA, the CDR3 is TGCGCCAGCAGCTTGGGGGGACTACCCGATACGCAGTATTTT. Amino acid sequence: CASSLGGLPDTQYF. V usage is TRBV5-1 and J usage is TRBJ2-3; TRBD2 matches at 7 bases. The V gene end was trimmed by 0 bases and the J gene end by 6 bases; junction bases not matched to a gene: 4. Per germline, CDR1 SGHRS and CDR2 YFSETQ. The CDR3 runs 14 residues. Based on the CDR3 plus reference TRBV5-1 and TRBJ2-3, the full variable domain is KAGVTQTPRYLIKTRGQQVTLSCSPISGHRSVSWYQQTPGQGLQFLFEYFSETQRNKGNFPGRFSGRQFSNSRSEMNVSTLELGDSALYLCASSLGGLPDTQYFGPGTRLTVL.

The rearrangement links TRBV6-6 to TRBJ1-3; no clear D gene. This CDR3 spans 13 amino acids. The ends were cut back, 6 bases at V and 4 bases at J, with 10 bases in the middle. CDR1 is MNHNY and CDR2 is SVGAGI in the germline V gene (reference sequence). CDR3 coding DNA: TGTGCCAGCAGGGAGAGCGGGGGAAACACCATATATTTT. It translates to CASRESGGNTIYF.

Only one count was recorded for this clone. V gene TRBV6-5 combines with J gene TRBJ1-2; TRBD1 is a possible D gene (5 bases). The V end was cut by 5 bases, the J end by 2 bases, with 15 bases between. Germline V gene lookup returns CDR1 MNHEY and CDR2 SVGAGI. This CDR3 comprises 15 residues. CDR3 DNA: TGTGCCAGCAGTGGGGGGACGAAACGGAACTATGGCTACACCTTC. It encodes CASSGGTKRNYGYTF.

This chain connects TRBV5-1 to TRBJ2-5, with D perhaps TRBD2 (6 bases). Germline values: CDR1 SGHRS, CDR2 YFSETQ. CDR3 length: 15 residues. V lost 4 bases, J lost 5 bases, and 18 bases lay in between. The CDR3 DNA follows: TGCGCCAGCAGCCGGGAGAGGGCAGGCGGGGAGACCCAGTACTTC. Protein sequence: CASSRERAGGETQYF.

The rearrangement links TRBV27 to TRBJ1-1; a possible D gene is TRBD1 (6 bases). CDR1 is MNHEY and CDR2 is SMNVEV in the germline V gene (reference sequence). V dropped 1 base and J dropped 0 bases, with 15 bases sitting between them. This CDR3 is 17 amino acids long. The CDR3 here is CASSLYSDRFMNTEAFF. Written as DNA, the CDR3 is TGTGCCAGCAGTTTATATTCCGACAGGTTCATGAACACTGAAGCTTTCTTT.

This chain connects TRBV6-1 to TRBJ1-2; TRBD1 matches at 8 bases. Trimming cost V 3 bases and J 0 bases; bases outside gene matches: 3. This CDR3 is built from 15 residues. Germline loops: CDR1 MNHNS, CDR2 SASEGT. CDR3 residues: CASSDMTGANYGYTF. CDR3 in DNA: TGTGCCAGCAGTGACATGACAGGGGCTAACTATGGCTACACCTTC.

This clone was found once. The gene calls are TRBV2 and TRBJ2-7; tentative D call: TRBD1 (6 bases). CDR1 is SNHLY, CDR2 FYNNEI, per germline. CDR3 length equals 13 residues. Trimming took 5 bases from V and 4 from J, leaving 12 bases between them. The CDR3 protein is CASSSLQGYEQYF. CDR3 in DNA: TGTGCCAGCAGTTCCCTACAGGGTTACGAGCAGTACTTC. The variable domain in full, completed from reference TRBV2 and TRBJ2-7, reads EPEVTQTPSHQVTQMGQEVILRCVPISNHLYFYWYRQILGQKVEFLVSFYNNEISEKSEIFDDQFSVERPDGSNFTLKIRSTKLEDSAMYFCASSSLQGYEQYFGPGTRLTVT.

The chain joins TRBV7-2 to TRBJ1-4; the D gene is possibly TRBD1 (5 bases). CDR1 and CDR2 from the germline V gene are SGHTA and FQGNSA. Deletions cut 5 bases from V and 8 bases from J, with 15 bases between. The CDR3 runs to 14 residues. The CDR3 nucleotides are TGTGCCAGCAGCCGAAGGACACCCTCAGAAAAACTGTTTTTT. This translates into CASSRRTPSEKLFF.

The J gene is TRBJ1-6, the V gene TRBV6-1, with D possibly TRBD1 on 6 matching bases. The CDR3 runs 14 residues. In germline, CDR1 is MNHNS, CDR2 SASEGT. The V end lost 7 bases, the J end lost 7 bases, and 14 bases lay between the germline ends. CDR3 sequence reads: CASTRDISNSPLHF. Written as DNA, the CDR3 is TGTGCCAGCACACGGGACATAAGCAATTCACCCCTCCACTTT.

The chain's CDR3 is CASSIDLSRDTEAFF. The CDR3 coding sequence is TGTGCCAGTAGTATAGATCTTAGCCGGGACACTGAAGCTTTCTTT. The V call is TRBV19, the J call TRBJ1-1, with D hard to call. The CDR3 totals 15 residues. Germline V gives CDR1 LNHDA, CDR2 SQIVND (reference sequence). V shed 0 bases and J shed 3 bases, with 11 bases lying between them.

V and J are TRBV4-1 and TRBJ2-7; D may be TRBD2 (7 bases). The CDR3 contains 14 residues. CDR1 MGHRA and CDR2 YSYEKL come from the germline V gene. The germline V and J ends were trimmed by 6 bases and 5 bases, with 17 bases remaining between them. Written as DNA, the CDR3 is TGCGCCAGCAGGCTAGGGGGGGGCGTAGACGAGCAGTACTTC. Translated, it gives CASRLGGGVDEQYF.

This clone was picked up a small number of times. The rearrangement uses TRBV5-1 and TRBJ1-4, with D uncertain. The V end was cut by 5 bases, the J end by 2 bases, with 10 bases between. CDR3 length: 14 amino acids. Looked up from germline, CDR1 is SGHRS and CDR2 is YFSETQ. CDR3 protein: CASSPGPTNEKLFF. CDR3 nucleotides: TGCGCCAGCAGTCCAGGTCCGACTAATGAAAAACTGTTTTTT.

The V and J genes are TRBV19 and TRBJ1-2, with TRBD1 identical over 9 bases. With V trimmed by 4 bases and J by 3 bases, 3 bases remained unmatched. CDR3 length: 14 amino acids. From germline, CDR1 is LNHDA and CDR2 SQIVND (reference sequence). CDR3 protein: CASSRGQGYYGYTF. The CDR3 coding sequence is TGTGCCAGTAGTAGAGGACAGGGGTACTATGGCTACACCTTC.

This chain uses TRBV6-4 with TRBJ2-1; 11 bases line up with TRBD2. The length of the CDR3 is 15 residues. The V gene end was trimmed by 4 bases and the J gene end by 4 bases; junction bases not matched to a gene: 3. Germline V gene sequence: CDR1 MRHNA, CDR2 SNTAGT. CDR3: CASSALAGGYNEQFF. The CDR3 DNA follows: TGTGCCAGCAGTGCCCTAGCGGGAGGTTACAATGAGCAGTTCTTC.